Below, one T cell receptor beta chain is given with its context. CDR1 LNHDA and CDR2 SQIVND come from the germline V gene (reference sequence). The CDR3 has 13 amino acids. V was clipped by 5 bases and J by 3 bases, with 10 bases between them. This entry comes from a study of CD8 T cells in Susac syndrome. cDNA came from about 0.5 to 1 ug RNA primed by random hexamers. TCRdb redid the calling of the immunoSEQ multiplex PCR reads with MiXCR, one entry per CDR3 protein. Seen here are some 77,000 distinct CDR3 sequences, around 93% observed once, and the top ten hold around 0.57%. Sequenced sample: CD4+ T cells from PBMCs. The sequence came from a human donor with Susac syndrome. The chain links TRBV19 to TRBJ1-1; tentative D call: TRBD1 (6 bases). The CDR3 bases are TGTGCCAGTAGTTGGACAGAGGACACTGAAGCTTTCTTT. Translated: CASSWTEDTEAFF.